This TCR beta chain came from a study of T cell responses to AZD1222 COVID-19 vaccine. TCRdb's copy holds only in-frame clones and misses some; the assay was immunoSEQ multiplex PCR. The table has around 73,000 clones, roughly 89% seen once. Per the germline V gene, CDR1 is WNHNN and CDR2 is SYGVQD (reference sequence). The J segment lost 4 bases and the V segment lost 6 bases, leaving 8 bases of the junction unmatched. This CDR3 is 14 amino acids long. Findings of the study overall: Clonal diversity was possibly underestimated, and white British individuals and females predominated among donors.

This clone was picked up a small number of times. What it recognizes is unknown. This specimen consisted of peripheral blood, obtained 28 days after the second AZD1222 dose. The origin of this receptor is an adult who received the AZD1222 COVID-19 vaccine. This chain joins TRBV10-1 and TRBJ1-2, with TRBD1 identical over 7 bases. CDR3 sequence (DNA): TGCGCCAGCAGACACCGGGACAGCCTCTATGGCTACACCTTC. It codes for CASRHRDSLYGYTF.